A selection of T cell receptor beta chains follows, all from one sample in a study of T cells in Graves' hyperthyroidism and ophthalmopathy. TCRdb processed the multiplex PCR reads anew with MiXCR; each CDR3 protein has one entry. The table has approximately 350,000 distinct CDR3 sequences, about 15% seen once. The specimen was blood. These receptors originate from an older woman with Graves' ophthalmopathy. Both conserved end residues are part of each CDR3. A D gene is named only where the DNA matches it firmly. Clone sizes are given selectively: once, few, many, or a class where the clone is expanded.

j_call v_call clone_size d_call cdr3_nt cdr3_aa
TRBJ2-1 TRBV20-1 many NA TGCAGTGCTGAAGGTGGACTAACCCCAAACAATGAGCAGTTCTTC CSAEGGLTPNNEQFF
TRBJ2-1 TRBV12-3/TRBV12-4 NA TRBD2 TGTGCCAGCACATTAGCGGGACTTTACAATGAGCAGTTCTTC CASTLAGLYNEQFF
TRBJ2-7 TRBV28 many NA TGTGCCAGCAGTTTAAGGGCAGGGATGCGGGAAGCGAAATACGAGCAGTACTTC CASSLRAGMREAKYEQYF
TRBJ2-7 TRBV6-5 NA TRBD1 TGTGCCAGCAGTTACCTAGGGACAGCAGACTCCTACAATGAGCAGTACTTC CASSYLGTADSYNEQYF
TRBJ2-1 TRBV20-1 many TRBD2 TGCAGTGGACTAGCGGGAGTTCCTTCCTACAATGAGCAGTTCTTC CSGLAGVPSYNEQFF
TRBJ2-6 TRBV9 NA NA TGTGCCAGCAGCGTAGGCAGGGTCGCGGCTGGGGCCAACGTCCTGACTTTC CASSVGRVAAGANVLTF
TRBJ2-2 TRBV28 many NA TGTGCCAGCAGTACAGAGAACACCGGGGAGCTGTTTTTT CASSTENTGELFF
TRBJ1-1 TRBV4-1 NA TRBD1 TGCGCCAGCCTATCGGACAGGACTGAAGCTTTCTTT CASLSDRTEAFF
TRBJ2-7 TRBV5-1 many NA TGCGCCAGCAGCCACTCCGGGACACCCTACGAGCAGTACTTC CASSHSGTPYEQYF
TRBJ2-3 TRBV6-1 many TRBD2 TGTGCCAGCAGGGATAGCGGGAGCACAGATACGCAGTATTTT CASRDSGSTDTQYF
TRBJ1-1 TRBV29-1 many NA TGCAGCGTTGAAGGGCAGGGGCCGCGCATGAACACTGAAGCTTTCTTT CSVEGQGPRMNTEAFF
TRBJ2-2 TRBV30 few NA TGTGCCTGGAGGGGACTCGCGGCGAACACCGGGGAGCTGTTTTTT CAWRGLAANTGELFF
TRBJ2-1 TRBV6-2/TRBV6-3 many NA TGTGCCAGCAGTTATCTCGCGGAGAACGATGAGCAGTTCTTC CASSYLAENDEQFF
TRBJ2-1 TRBV5-1 NA NA TGCGCCAGCAGCTTGGCTCTAGCGAGCAATGAGCAGTTCTTC CASSLALASNEQFF
TRBJ2-7 TRBV7-2 few NA TGTGCCAGCAGCTTAGGGCCGCTGTATCGGGCGGGGGCTTCTTACGAGCAGTACTTC CASSLGPLYRAGASYEQYF
TRBJ2-1 TRBV3-1 many NA TGTGCCAGCAGCCATGCTCGGAGAGAGAATGAGCAGTTCTTC CASSHARRENEQFF
TRBJ2-1 TRBV19 few TRBD2 TGTGCCAGTAGTATGGGGCGGGAGAGGAATGAGCAGTTCTTC CASSMGRERNEQFF
TRBJ1-1 TRBV5-1 many NA TGCGCCAGCAGCTTGCAGGGAGGGTCAACTGAAGCTTTCTTT CASSLQGGSTEAFF
TRBJ2-3 TRBV12-3/TRBV12-4 NA NA TGTGCCAGCAGACAAGACAGCACAGATACGCAGTATTTT CASRQDSTDTQYF
TRBJ2-1 TRBV7-2 many TRBD2 TGTGCCAGCAGCTTAGACCCTAGCGGGAGAATGTATGAGCAGTTCTTC CASSLDPSGRMYEQFF
TRBJ2-7 TRBV20-1 NA TRBD2 TGCAGTGCCCCCGGGACTAGCAGGACATACGAGCAGTACTTC CSAPGTSRTYEQYF
TRBJ1-3 TRBV28 few NA TGTGCCAGCAGTTCCCCCTCCACCGAGCGAAACACCATATATTTT CASSSPSTERNTIYF
TRBJ2-2 TRBV30 many NA TGTGCCTGGACAGCTTACACCGGGGAGCTGTTTTTT CAWTAYTGELFF
TRBJ2-5 TRBV6-5 many NA TGTGCCAGCAGTTACTCGTTTGCACTCGCAAAGACCCAGTACTTC CASSYSFALAKTQYF